Listed below are T cell receptor beta chains from one sample, sequenced in a study of CDR3 diversity in severe acne. MiXCR was run by TCRdb on the PCR reads, yielding one entry per CDR3 protein. The repertoire holds fewer than 90,000 distinct CDR3 sequences, with about 53% as singletons. The material sequenced was blood. The source of these receptors is a male donor with severe acne vulgaris. CDR3s include the opening cysteine and the closing phenylalanine or tryptophan. The D gene is left open where the match is weak. Part of the rows lack a size; the others show once, few, many or a class for expanded clones.

d_gene: .
v_gene: TRBV20-1
abundance: many
j_gene: TRBJ2-1
CDR3nt: TGCAGTGCTAGATCGAACAGAGAATACAATGAGCAGTTCTTC
CDR3aa: CSARSNREYNEQFF

d_gene: .
v_gene: TRBV29-1
abundance: .
j_gene: TRBJ1-4
CDR3nt: TGCAGCGTCGAGTCTGGGAGGGGAAGAGACGAAAAACTGTTTTTT
CDR3aa: CSVESGRGRDEKLFF

d_gene: TRBD2
v_gene: TRBV2
abundance: .
j_gene: TRBJ2-1
CDR3nt: TGTGCCAGCAGTGAAGCCATGAGACTAGCGGGATACAATGAGCAGTTCTTC
CDR3aa: CASSEAMRLAGYNEQFF

d_gene: TRBD2
v_gene: TRBV20-1
abundance: once
j_gene: TRBJ2-1
CDR3nt: TGCAGTGCTCCGCCGCCGGGGGGGACCTTGAGTAAGCAGTTCTTC
CDR3aa: CSAPPPGGTLSKQFF

d_gene: .
v_gene: TRBV20-1
abundance: .
j_gene: TRBJ1-4
CDR3nt: TGCAGTGCTAGAGATTTGGGGGCTGGTGAAAAACTGTTTTTT
CDR3aa: CSARDLGAGEKLFF

d_gene: .
v_gene: TRBV20-1
abundance: once
j_gene: TRBJ1-2
CDR3nt: TGCAGTGCTAAGGACCCGGGCTACACCTTC
CDR3aa: CSAKDPGYTF

d_gene: .
v_gene: TRBV5-1
abundance: .
j_gene: TRBJ1-1
CDR3nt: TGCGCCAGCAGCTTGGTCTGGAGCACTGAAGCTTTCTTT
CDR3aa: CASSLVWSTEAFF

d_gene: TRBD1
v_gene: TRBV10-3
abundance: .
j_gene: TRBJ2-7
CDR3nt: TGTGCCATCAGAGAGAACGGACAGGGGAACTACGAGCAGTACTTC
CDR3aa: CAIRENGQGNYEQYF

d_gene: .
v_gene: TRBV20-1
abundance: many
j_gene: TRBJ1-5
CDR3nt: TGCAGTGCTAGTTTACCGGGTCGCAATCAGCCCCAGCATTTT
CDR3aa: CSASLPGRNQPQHF

d_gene: .
v_gene: TRBV7-9
abundance: .
j_gene: TRBJ1-3
CDR3nt: TGTGCCAGCAGCTTAGCGCTGGACGTGGACGGATCTGGAAACACCATATATTTT
CDR3aa: CASSLALDVDGSGNTIYF

d_gene: .
v_gene: TRBV9
abundance: .
j_gene: TRBJ2-3
CDR3nt: TGTGCCAGCAGCGTAGCTCGGGGCACAGATACGCAGTATTTT
CDR3aa: CASSVARGTDTQYF

d_gene: TRBD2
v_gene: TRBV10-1
abundance: .
j_gene: TRBJ2-5
CDR3nt: TGCGCCAGCAGCCATACCGGGACTAGCGAGGAGACCCAGTACTTC
CDR3aa: CASSHTGTSEETQYF

d_gene: TRBD1
v_gene: TRBV7-8
abundance: .
j_gene: TRBJ1-1
CDR3nt: TGTGCCAGCAGCTCGACAGGGCCGAACACTGAAGCTTTCTTT
CDR3aa: CASSSTGPNTEAFF

d_gene: TRBD1
v_gene: TRBV4-1
abundance: .
j_gene: TRBJ1-1
CDR3nt: TGCGCCAGCAGCCCCGGGACAGGGTCGGTTGAAGCTTTCTTT
CDR3aa: CASSPGTGSVEAFF

d_gene: .
v_gene: TRBV29-1
abundance: .
j_gene: TRBJ2-2
CDR3nt: TGCAGCGTTTACGACAGTCACGGGGAGCTGTTTTTT
CDR3aa: CSVYDSHGELFF

d_gene: .
v_gene: TRBV6-5
abundance: many
j_gene: TRBJ2-1
CDR3nt: TGTGCCAGCAGTCTAGCGTACAGCTCCTACAATGAGCAGTTCTTC
CDR3aa: CASSLAYSSYNEQFF

d_gene: TRBD1
v_gene: TRBV10-3
abundance: many
j_gene: TRBJ2-2
CDR3nt: TGTGCCATCAGTGCAGGGACAGCCGGGGAGCTGTTTTTT
CDR3aa: CAISAGTAGELFF

d_gene: .
v_gene: TRBV20-1
abundance: .
j_gene: TRBJ2-7
CDR3nt: TGCAGTGCTAGCCCCGCGTTCAGCTCCTACGAGCAGTACTTC
CDR3aa: CSASPAFSSYEQYF

d_gene: TRBD1
v_gene: TRBV25-1
abundance: many
j_gene: TRBJ2-7
CDR3nt: TGTGCCAGCAGTGATGTTGGGGACAGACTCTACGAGCAGTACTTC
CDR3aa: CASSDVGDRLYEQYF

d_gene: .
v_gene: TRBV25-1
abundance: .
j_gene: TRBJ2-2
CDR3nt: TGTGCCAGCAGTGAAACACCAGGGAACACCGGGGAGCTGTTTTTT
CDR3aa: CASSETPGNTGELFF

d_gene: TRBD1
v_gene: TRBV28
abundance: .
j_gene: TRBJ2-7
CDR3nt: TGTGCCAGCAGACAACCGGGACAGACCTACGAGCAGTACTTC
CDR3aa: CASRQPGQTYEQYF

d_gene: TRBD1
v_gene: TRBV29-1
abundance: .
j_gene: TRBJ2-6
CDR3nt: TGCAGCGTTACAGGGGCTGGGGCCAACGTCCTGACTTTC
CDR3aa: CSVTGAGANVLTF

d_gene: .
v_gene: TRBV12-3/TRBV12-4
abundance: .
j_gene: TRBJ2-7
CDR3nt: TGTGCCAGCAGTCATCGCAGGAGCTCCTACGAGCAGTACTTC
CDR3aa: CASSHRRSSYEQYF

d_gene: TRBD1
v_gene: TRBV6-2/TRBV6-3
abundance: few
j_gene: TRBJ2-7
CDR3nt: TGTGCCAGCAGTCCCCGACGGGGGGACAGGGAAAGGTACGAGCAGTACTTC
CDR3aa: CASSPRRGDRERYEQYF

d_gene: .
v_gene: TRBV7-9
abundance: many
j_gene: TRBJ2-6
CDR3nt: TGTGCCAGCAGCCTCCCAACTGGGGCCAACGTCCTGACTTTC
CDR3aa: CASSLPTGANVLTF

d_gene: .
v_gene: TRBV5-1
abundance: many
j_gene: TRBJ2-1
CDR3nt: TGCGCCAGCAGCTTGGTGGGCGCCCACTCCTACAATGAGCAGTTCTTC
CDR3aa: CASSLVGAHSYNEQFF

d_gene: TRBD1
v_gene: TRBV5-1
abundance: few
j_gene: TRBJ1-2
CDR3nt: TGCGCCAGCAGCCCCGGACAGGCGGCTCTCTATGGCTACACCTTC
CDR3aa: CASSPGQAALYGYTF

d_gene: .
v_gene: TRBV25-1
abundance: .
j_gene: TRBJ1-5
CDR3nt: TGTGCCAGCAGCTCCGCCATGGAGGGGAAGAATCAGCCCCAGCATTTT
CDR3aa: CASSSAMEGKNQPQHF